Below, 17 T cell receptor beta chains from the same sample are listed, as sequenced in a study of blood T cell repertoires in COVID-19. TCRdb keeps only in-frame clones here, not all; method: immunoSEQ multiplex PCR. The table lists under 300,000 clones, almost 85% of them singletons. Sequencing was done on a sample of PBMCs or T cells enriched from blood (not recorded which). The receptors here all came from a man aged 35-49 years who had recovered from COVID-19.

The gene calls are TRBV28 and TRBJ1-5; 7 nucleotides line up with TRBD1. Germline CDR1 is MDHEN and CDR2 is SYDVKM. Trimming at V came to 8 bases and at J to 9 bases, leaving 7 bases not matched to a gene. This CDR3 contains 12 residues. CDR3 DNA sequence: TGTGCCAGCGAGGGACAGATCAGGCCCCAGCATTTT. Translation gives CASEGQIRPQHF.

The rearrangement uses TRBV2 and TRBJ2-3; 12 bases agree with TRBD2. This CDR3 spans 16 amino acids. Per germline, CDR1 SNHLY and CDR2 FYNNEI. V was clipped by 3 bases and J by 4 bases; unmatched bases: 5. This CDR3 reads CASSETSGRSADTQYF. Here the CDR3 DNA reads TGTGCCAGCAGTGAGACTAGCGGGAGAAGTGCAGATACGCAGTATTTT.

The J gene is TRBJ1-2, the V gene TRBV9; unclear D gene. Trimming took 4 bases from V and 8 from J, leaving 21 bases between them. Germline loops: CDR1 SGDLS, CDR2 YYNGEE. The CDR3 extends over 15 amino acids. The CDR3 here is CASSSPREDSRGYTF. In nucleotides, the CDR3 is TGTGCCAGCAGCTCCCCCCGGGAAGATTCGAGAGGCTACACCTTC.

In the case of this clone: An end of the junction differs from the germline gene, which may be a read error. This rearrangement joins TRBV6-2 or TRBV6-3 to TRBJ2-7; 7 bases are a match to TRBD1. The CDR3 consists of 17 residues. CDR1 and CDR2 (germline): MNHEY, SVGEGT. The DNA of the CDR3 is TGTGCCAGCAGTTACCCATCGGGACAGCGGTACTCCCACGAGCAGTACTTC. Protein product: CASSYPSGQRYSHEQYF.

This clone appeared a single time. The J gene is TRBJ2-4, the V gene TRBV28; 7 nucleotides align to TRBD1. V was clipped by 6 bases and J by 11 bases; unmatched bases: 7. Germline CDR1 MDHEN, CDR2 SYDVKM. The CDR3 contains 12 residues. CDR3 protein: CASSYSTGFQYF. CDR3 coding DNA: TGTGCCAGCAGCTACTCGACAGGGTTTCAGTACTTC.

The chain combines TRBV18 with TRBJ2-1; TRBD2 matches at 8 bases. V shed 4 bases, J shed 4 bases, and the junction held 9 bases outside the gene matches. The CDR3 contains 16 residues. The V gene's germline CDR1 is KGHSH and CDR2 LQKENI. This CDR3 is CASSQLGAGAYNEQFF. The CDR3 DNA reads TGTGCCAGCTCACAATTGGGAGCGGGGGCATACAATGAGCAGTTCTTC. Looking up the rest from reference TRBV18 and TRBJ2-1 gives the full variable domain: NAGVMQNPRHLVRRRGQEARLRCSPMKGHSHVYWYRQLPEEGLKFMVYLQKENIIDESGMPKERFSAEFPKEGPSILRIQQVVRGDSAAYFCASSQLGAGAYNEQFFGPGTRLTVL.

This rearrangement joins TRBV5-4 to TRBJ1-6, with 9 bases that match TRBD1. The CDR3 contains 15 residues. The V gene end was trimmed by 0 bases and the J gene end by 9 bases; junction bases not matched to a gene: 4. Germline V lookup: CDR1 SGHNT, CDR2 YYREEE (reference sequence). CDR3 region: CASSLGDRASSPLHF. CDR3 nucleotide sequence: TGTGCCAGCAGCTTGGGGGACAGGGCTAGTTCACCCCTCCACTTT.

J is TRBJ1-6 and V is TRBV5-5; 7 nucleotides align to TRBD1. The CDR3 loop spans 14 amino acids. V dropped 4 bases and J dropped 7; count of bases not matched to a gene: 5. Germline V lookup: CDR1 SGHKS, CDR2 YYEKEE (reference sequence). The CDR3 sequence is CASSPGTANSPLHF. The CDR3 DNA reads as TGTGCCAGCAGCCCCGGGACAGCAAATTCACCCCTCCACTTT. The whole variable domain, filled in from reference TRBV5-5 and TRBJ1-6, reads DAGVTQSPTHLIKTRGQQVTLRCSPISGHKSVSWYQQVLGQGPQFIFQYYEKEERGRGNFPDRFSARQFPNYSSELNVNALLLGDSALYLCASSPGTANSPLHFGNGTRLTVT.

Concerning this clone itself: Mismatch with germline at one junction end may stem from a read error. This rearrangement joins TRBV5-1 to TRBJ2-5; TRBD2 might be the D (7 bases). There are 16 residues in the CDR3. The germline V gene has CDR1 SGHRS and CDR2 YFSETQ. The CDR3 DNA sequence: TGCGCCCGCAGCTTGGGGGCGGGGGAACGGGGAGAGACCCAGTACTTC. Its protein product is CARSLGAGERGETQYF.

V is TRBV7-9 and J is TRBJ1-2; the D is unclear. Germline V gene sequence: CDR1 SEHNR, CDR2 FQNEAQ (reference sequence). The V end was cut by 1 base, the J end by 5 bases, with 8 bases between. This CDR3 spans 13 amino acids. The CDR3 coding sequence is TGTGCCAGCAGCTTAGGGGAGGAATATGGCTACACCTTC. It codes for CASSLGEEYGYTF.

V usage is TRBV7-2 and J usage is TRBJ2-1; TRBD2 is a possible D gene (5 bases). With 3 bases removed from V and 4 bases from J, the gap between germline ends came to 13 bases. Per the germline V gene, CDR1 is SGHTA and CDR2 is FQGNSA. The CDR3 is 15 amino acids. The CDR3 is CASSLDSPSYNEQFF. CDR3 nucleotide sequence: TGTGCCAGCAGCTTGGACTCGCCCTCTTACAATGAGCAGTTCTTC.

The gene calls are TRBV15 and TRBJ1-3; 10 bases fit TRBD1. The germline V gene has CDR1 LNHNV and CDR2 YYDKDF (reference sequence). The CDR3 contains 17 residues. J gave up 0 bases and V 2 bases, and 4 bases lay outside the gene matches. The CDR3 nucleotides are TGTGCCACCAGCAGAAGGGACAGGGGAGACTCTGGAAACACCATATATTTT. Translated, it gives CATSRRDRGDSGNTIYF.

The chain links TRBV19 to TRBJ1-5; no reliable D call. Per germline, CDR1 LNHDA and CDR2 SQIVND (reference sequence). The CDR3 loop spans 16 amino acids. With 5 bases removed from V and 0 bases from J, the gap between germline ends came to 14 bases. CDR3: CASSETAFYSNQPQHF. DNA of the CDR3: TGTGCCAGTAGTGAAACAGCATTCTATAGCAATCAGCCCCAGCATTTT.

The CDR3 coding sequence is TGTGCCAGCATGAGGAGGGGAACTAATGAAAAACTGTTTTTT. Protein sequence: CASMRRGTNEKLFF. This chain links TRBV2 with TRBJ1-4, with D possibly matching TRBD1 (5 bases). The CDR3 length is 14 residues. The V gene lost 7 bases and the J gene lost 1 base, with 10 bases spanning the gap. Germline CDR1 reads SNHLY; CDR2 reads FYNNEI. Combining the CDR3 with reference TRBV2 and TRBJ1-4 gives the whole variable domain EPEVTQTPSHQVTQMGQEVILRCVPISNHLYFYWYRQILGQKVEFLVSFYNNEISEKSEIFDDQFSVERPDGSNFTLKIRSTKLEDSAMYFCASMRRGTNEKLFFGSGTQLSVL.

The CDR3 DNA sequence: TGCGCCAGCAGATACGGGGGCACCGGGGAGCTGTTTTTT. Protein: CASRYGGTGELFF. The chain uses TRBV5-1 and TRBJ2-2, with D possibly matching TRBD2 (6 bases). The CDR3 extends over 13 amino acids. Germline V CDR1 and CDR2: SGHRS, YFSETQ. V shed 5 bases and J shed 4 bases, with 9 bases lying between them.

The gene calls are TRBV7-2 and TRBJ1-2; the match to TRBD1 covers 7 bases. V lost 6 bases, J lost 6 bases, and 7 bases stayed unmatched. Germline lookup yields CDR1 SGHTA and CDR2 FQGNSA. This CDR3 contains 13 residues. The CDR3 loop reads CASRRFQGDGYTF. CDR3 nucleotide sequence: TGTGCCAGCAGGCGATTTCAGGGGGATGGCTACACCTTC.

This chain joins TRBV30 and TRBJ1-2, with 8 bases lining up with TRBD1. Germline-derived CDR1 and CDR2 are GTSNPN and SVGIG (reference sequence). The CDR3 totals 15 residues. V lost 2 bases to trimming and J lost 3 bases; unmatched junction nucleotides: 8. The CDR3 loop is CAWSYNRGTYYGYTF. CDR3 bases: TGTGCCTGGAGTTATAACAGGGGGACGTACTATGGCTACACCTTC.